This TCR beta chain was observed in a study of cytomegalovirus exposure and HLA in healthy donors. The trim removed 6 bases at V and 5 bases at J, leaving 14 bases unmatched. Germline V lookup: CDR1 SGHRS, CDR2 YFSETQ. CDR3 size: 15 residues. The PCR employed 60 Vbeta primers together with 13 Jbeta primers. Assay: immunoSEQ multiplex PCR; the TCRdb copy retains only in-frame clones and omits some. Of 100,000 or so clones detected, 60% to 85% appear once; the ten largest clones hold about 8.3%. Study-level findings and limits: Cytomegalovirus association was assigned to around 150 TCR beta chains.

Concerning this clone: Its antigen is not identified.

The chain carries TRBV5-1 and TRBJ2-7; 7 positions agree with TRBD2. The sample taken for sequencing was PBMCs. This TCR derives from a woman in her thirties or forties in good health and CMV-seropositive. The CDR3 sequence is CASNPIPGGSNEQYF. The CDR3 bases are TGCGCCAGCAACCCAATCCCCGGGGGGAGTAACGAGCAGTACTTC.